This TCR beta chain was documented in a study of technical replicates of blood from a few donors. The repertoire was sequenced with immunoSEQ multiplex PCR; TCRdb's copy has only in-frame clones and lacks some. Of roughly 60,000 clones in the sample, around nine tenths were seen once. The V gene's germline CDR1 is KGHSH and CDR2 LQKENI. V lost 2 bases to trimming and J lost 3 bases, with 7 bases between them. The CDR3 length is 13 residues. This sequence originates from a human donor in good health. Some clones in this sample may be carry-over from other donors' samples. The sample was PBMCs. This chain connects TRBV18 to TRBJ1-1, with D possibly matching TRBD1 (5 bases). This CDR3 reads CASSPDRYTEAFF. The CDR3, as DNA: TGTGCCAGCTCACCAGACAGATACACTGAAGCTTTCTTT. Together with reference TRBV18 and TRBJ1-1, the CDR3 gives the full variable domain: NAGVMQNPRHLVRRRGQEARLRCSPMKGHSHVYWYRQLPEEGLKFMVYLQKENIIDESGMPKERFSAEFPKEGPSILRIQQVVRGDSAAYFCASSPDRYTEAFFGQGTRLTVV.